This TCR beta chain was captured by sequencing in a study of T cells after yellow fever vaccination. This CDR3 region has 13 residues. Between the trimmed V and J ends, which lost 5 bases and 0 bases, there was a span of 9 bases. Germline-derived CDR1 and CDR2 are SGHNT and YYREEE (reference sequence). A universal primer site and UMIs were added as TCR cDNA was made by 5'RACE template switching. A single record per CDR3 protein comes from TCRdb applying MiXCR to the 5' RACE reads. This table holds some 320,000 distinct CDR3 sequences, 4% to 5.5% found once. The receptor was derived from a man between 18 and 29 years old who received the YFV17D yellow fever vaccine. Sequences were derived from PBMCs, sampled 15 days after the yellow fever booster vaccination. The chain uses TRBV5-4 and TRBJ2-7; tentatively, D is TRBD2 (5 bases). The CDR3 DNA is TGTGCCAGCAGGGACTCGAGCTCCTACGAGCAGTACTTC. Protein: CASRDSSSYEQYF.